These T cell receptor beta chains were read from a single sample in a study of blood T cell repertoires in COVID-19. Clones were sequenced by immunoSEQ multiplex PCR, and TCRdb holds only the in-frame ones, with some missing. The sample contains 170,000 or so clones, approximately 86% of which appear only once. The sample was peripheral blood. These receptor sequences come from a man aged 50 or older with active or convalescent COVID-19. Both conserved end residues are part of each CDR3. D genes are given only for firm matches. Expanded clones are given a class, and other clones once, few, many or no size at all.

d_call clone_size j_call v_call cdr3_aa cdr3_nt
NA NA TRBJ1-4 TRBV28 CASSIRGSTGEKLFF TGTGCCAGCAGTATACGAGGGTCAACTGGTGAAAAACTGTTTTTT
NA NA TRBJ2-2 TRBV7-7 CASSRTGEAGELFF TGTGCTAGCAGCCGCACAGGGGAGGCCGGGGAGCTGTTTTTT
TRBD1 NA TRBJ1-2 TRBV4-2 CASSQDLNRGQTNYGYTF TGTGCCAGCAGCCAAGATCTGAACAGGGGGCAGACTAACTATGGCTACACCTTC
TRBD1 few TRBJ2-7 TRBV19 CASSIDRGPYEQYF TGTGCCAGTAGTATTGACAGGGGGCCCTACGAGCAGTACTTC
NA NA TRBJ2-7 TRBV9 CASSVGEGRSYEQYF TGTGCCAGCAGCGTAGGCGAGGGAAGGTCCTACGAGCAGTACTTC
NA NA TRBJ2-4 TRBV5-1 CASSLDTTRLAKNIQYF TGCGCCAGCAGCTTGGATACAACGCGGCTAGCCAAAAACATTCAGTACTTC
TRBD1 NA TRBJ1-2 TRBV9 CASNPGQGVTNYGYTF TGTGCCAGCAACCCGGGACAGGGGGTGACTAACTATGGCTACACCTTC
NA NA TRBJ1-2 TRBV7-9 CASSLAGTREGYTF TGTGCCAGCAGCTTAGCGGGGACTCGGGAGGGCTACACCTTC
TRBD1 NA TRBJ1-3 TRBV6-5 CASSSGDRAGNTIYF TGTGCCAGCAGTTCAGGGGACAGGGCTGGAAACACCATATATTTT
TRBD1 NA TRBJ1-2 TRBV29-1 CSVEQGASNYGYTF TGCAGCGTTGAACAGGGGGCTTCTAACTATGGCTACACCTTC
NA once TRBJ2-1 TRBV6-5 CASVSVQGHSEQFF TGTGCCAGTGTCTCCGTTCAGGGTCATAGTGAGCAGTTCTTC
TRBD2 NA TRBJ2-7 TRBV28 CASSRIAGSAFPEQYF TGTGCCAGCAGCCGTATAGCGGGGTCAGCATTTCCCGAGCAGTACTTC
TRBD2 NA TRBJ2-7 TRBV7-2 CASSTRGLAGGYSYEQYF TGTGCCAGCAGCACTAGGGGGCTAGCGGGAGGATACTCCTACGAGCAGTACTTC
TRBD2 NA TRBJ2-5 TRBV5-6 CASSPPGRGGAQETQYF TGTGCCAGCAGCCCCCCTGGTCGCGGGGGGGCTCAAGAGACCCAGTACTTC
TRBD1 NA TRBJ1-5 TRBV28 CASRGGQGLNQPQHF TGTGCCAGCAGGGGGGGACAGGGTTTGAATCAGCCCCAGCATTTT
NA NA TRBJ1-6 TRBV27 CASSPRSSYNSPLHF TGTGCCAGCAGTCCGCGGAGCTCCTATAATTCACCCCTCCACTTT
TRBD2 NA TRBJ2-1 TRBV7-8 CASSLAGGRYNEQFF TGTGCCAGCAGCTTAGCGGGAGGGCGTTACAATGAGCAGTTCTTC
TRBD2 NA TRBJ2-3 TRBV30 CAWSVLSGSRSDTQYF TGTGCCTGGAGTGTACTTAGCGGGAGTAGGTCAGATACGCAGTATTTT
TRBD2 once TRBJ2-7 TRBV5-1 CASSLGRDYYEQYF TGCGCCAGCAGCTTGGGCAGGGACTACTACGAGCAGTACTTC
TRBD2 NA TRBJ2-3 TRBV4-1 CASSQTRVRGARADTQYF TGCGCCAGCAGCCAAACACGGGTGCGGGGGGCCCGGGCAGATACGCAGTATTTT
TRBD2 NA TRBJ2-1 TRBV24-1 CATSDSGTILREQFF TGTGCCACCAGTGATTCCGGGACTATCCTACGGGAGCAGTTCTTC
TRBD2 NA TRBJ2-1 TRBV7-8 CASSLNGRALNEQFF TGTGCCAGCAGCTTAAACGGGAGGGCCTTGAATGAGCAGTTCTTC
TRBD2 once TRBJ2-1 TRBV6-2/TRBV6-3 CASSYPSSGRYYNEQFF TGTGCCAGCAGTTACCCTTCAAGCGGGAGGTATTACAATGAGCAGTTCTTC
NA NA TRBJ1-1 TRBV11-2 CASSLALDRNTEAFF TGTGCCAGCAGCTTAGCCCTGGACAGAAACACTGAAGCTTTCTTT
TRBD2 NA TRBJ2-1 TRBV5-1 CASSPSGGSSYNEQFF TGCGCCAGCAGCCCTAGCGGGGGAAGCTCCTACAATGAGCAGTTCTTC
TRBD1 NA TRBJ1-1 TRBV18 CASSRVPGGYTEAFF TGTGCCAGCTCCCGTGTTCCAGGGGGCTACACTGAAGCTTTCTTT
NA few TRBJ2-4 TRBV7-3 CASSLFTNEPTRKNIQYF TGTGCCAGCAGTCTCTTCACTAATGAGCCCACTCGCAAAAACATTCAGTACTTC
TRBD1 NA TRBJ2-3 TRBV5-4 CASSLVIGTDTDTQYF TGTGCCAGCAGCTTGGTGATCGGGACAGATACAGATACGCAGTATTTT
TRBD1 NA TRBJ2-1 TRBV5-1 CASSSGDRDYNEQFF TGCGCCAGCAGCTCCGGCGACAGGGACTACAATGAGCAGTTCTTC
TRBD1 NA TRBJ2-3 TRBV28 CASSSPPGQELTDTQYF TGTGCCAGCAGTTCTCCGCCGGGACAGGAACTCACAGATACGCAGTATTTT
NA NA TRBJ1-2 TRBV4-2 CASSRSQVEYFGYTF TGTGCCAGCAGCCGGTCACAGGTTGAGTACTTCGGCTACACCTTC
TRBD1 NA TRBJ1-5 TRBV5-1 CASSLVGGDGQPQHF TGCGCCAGCAGCTTGGTAGGGGGCGACGGGCAGCCCCAGCATTTT
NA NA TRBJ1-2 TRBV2 CATEGAGYTF TGTGCCACGGAAGGGGCCGGCTACACCTTC
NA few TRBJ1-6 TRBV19 CASSSHPLGSPLHF TGTGCCAGTAGTAGCCACCCATTGGGCTCACCCCTCCACTTT
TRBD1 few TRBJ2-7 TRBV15 CATSPTRQGTYEQYF TGTGCCACCAGCCCCACCCGACAGGGGACTTACGAGCAGTACTTC
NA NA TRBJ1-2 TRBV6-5 CASRRDSWGGYGYTF TGTGCCAGCAGGCGGGACTCCTGGGGCGGCTATGGCTACACCTTC
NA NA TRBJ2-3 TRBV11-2 CASSPGLGTDTQYF TGTGCCAGCAGCCCCGGTCTGGGCACAGATACGCAGTATTTT
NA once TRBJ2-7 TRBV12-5 CASGLQGGVYEQYF TGTGCTAGTGGTCTACAGGGAGGGGTCTACGAGCAGTACTTC
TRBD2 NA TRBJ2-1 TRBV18 CASSPGLAEYNEQFF TGTGCCAGCTCACCAGGGCTAGCGGAGTACAATGAGCAGTTCTTC
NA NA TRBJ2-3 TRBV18 CASSPARLLVTDTQYF TGTGCCAGCTCACCGGCCAGACTTCTAGTCACAGATACGCAGTATTTT
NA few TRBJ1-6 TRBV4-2 CASSQDGRVSPDSPLHF TGTGCCAGCAGCCAAGACGGGAGGGTCAGTCCCGATTCACCCCTCCACTTT
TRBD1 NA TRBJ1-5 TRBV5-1 CASSRTGTGGQPQHF TGCGCCAGCAGCCGTACCGGGACAGGGGGCCAGCCCCAGCATTTT
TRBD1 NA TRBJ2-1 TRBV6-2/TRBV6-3 CASSLQGAYNEQFF TGTGCCAGCAGTCTTCAGGGGGCCTACAATGAGCAGTTCTTC
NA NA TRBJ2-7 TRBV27 CASSLDRGSSYEQYF TGTGCCAGCAGTTTAGACCGGGGTTCCTCCTACGAGCAGTACTTC
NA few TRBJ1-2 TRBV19 CASSTEGLGYTF TGTGCCAGTAGTACGGAGGGGCTAGGCTACACCTTC